This TCR beta chain was captured in a study of T cells after yellow fever vaccination. Background on the study: Where fractions had low cell numbers, libraries were prepared from them with the SMART-Seq v4 Ultra Low Input RNA kit. Overall study results and limits: A secondary response was less intense yet reached its peak sooner, at day 5 versus 15. At around 95% for CD4 and just over 85% for CD8, most primary-vaccination clones showed up again after the booster. The study noted that FACS-sorted repertoires could contain abundant clonotypes contaminating from the bulk population.

This clonotype was seen only a few times. Antigen unknown. TCRdb redid the calling of the 5' RACE reads with MiXCR, one entry per CDR3 protein. The sample lists 350,000 to 450,000 distinct CDR3 sequences; roughly a sixth were seen once. CDR1 is MNHEY, CDR2 SMNVEV, per germline (reference sequence). The ends lost 4 bases at V and 3 bases at J; junction bases unmatched: 3. This CDR3 spans 14 amino acids. This chain connects TRBV27 to TRBJ2-7; 10 bases line up with TRBD1. The sequence derives from a man between 18 and 35 years old who received the YFV17D yellow fever vaccine. The material was PBMCs, obtained before the yellow fever booster vaccination. CDR3 sequence: CASSWDRGVYEQYF. The DNA for the CDR3 is TGTGCCAGCAGTTGGGACAGGGGAGTCTACGAGCAGTACTTC.